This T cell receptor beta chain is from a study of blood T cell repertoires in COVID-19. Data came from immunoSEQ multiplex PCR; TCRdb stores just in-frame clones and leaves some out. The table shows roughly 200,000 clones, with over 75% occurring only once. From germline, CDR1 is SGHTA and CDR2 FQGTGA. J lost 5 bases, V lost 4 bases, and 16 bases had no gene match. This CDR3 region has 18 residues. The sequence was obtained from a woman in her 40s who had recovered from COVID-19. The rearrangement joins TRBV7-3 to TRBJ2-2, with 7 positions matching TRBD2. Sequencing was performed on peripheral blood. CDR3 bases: TGTGCCAGCAGCTCCGATCAGACTAGCCGAGCGGGGACCGGGGAGCTGTTTTTT. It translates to CASSSDQTSRAGTGELFF. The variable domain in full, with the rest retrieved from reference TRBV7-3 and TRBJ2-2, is GAGVSQTPSNKVTEKGKYVELRCDPISGHTALYWYRQSLGQGPEFLIYFQGTGAADDSGLPNDRFFAVRPEGSVSTLKIQRTERGDSAVYLCASSSDQTSRAGTGELFFGEGSRLTVL.